These 6 T cell receptor beta chains share one sample of origin, sequenced in a study of PD-L1 blockade in urothelial cancer. The time point denotes: pretreatment peripheral blood. Some clones are missing from TCRdb's copy, which holds only in-frame ones; the method was immunoSEQ multiplex PCR. In the table there are about 74,000 clones, roughly 90% of which are singletons. The sequencing used PBMCs, collected around atezolizumab (anti-PD-L1) treatment. The receptors shown here come from a man between 65 and 80 years old with urothelial cancer.

This chain uses TRBV11-2 with TRBJ1-4, with D possibly matching TRBD1 (6 bases). The germline V gene has CDR1 SGHAT and CDR2 FQNNGV. V dropped 5 bases and J dropped 6 bases, with 16 bases sitting between them. The CDR3 is 15 residues long. The CDR3 is CASSPSGTSDEKLFF. Here the CDR3 DNA reads TGTGCCAGCAGCCCCTCCGGGACAAGTGATGAAAAACTGTTTTTT.

This rearrangement joins TRBV6-1 to TRBJ1-5; D is uncertain. Trimming removed 6 bases at V and 4 bases at J, with 10 bases between. The CDR3 consists of 13 residues. Germline CDR1 MNHNS, CDR2 SASEGT. The CDR3 here is CASSDILNQPQHF. The DNA of the CDR3 is TGTGCCAGCAGCGACATCTTGAATCAGCCCCAGCATTTT.

This chain links TRBV21-1 with TRBJ2-1; the table's D call of TRBD1 was not tested on the DNA. TRBV21-1 is an annotated pseudogene. The CDR3 is 16 amino acids. The CDR3 DNA sequence: TGTGCCAGCAGCAAAAGGGACAGGGACACCTACAATGAGCAGTTCTTC. Translation: CASSKRDRDTYNEQFF.

This chain connects TRBV15 to TRBJ2-1; 9 bases are shared with TRBD1. The CDR3 is made up of 15 amino acids. The J segment lost 2 bases and the V segment lost 5 bases, leaving 4 bases of the junction unmatched. CDR1 is LNHNV, CDR2 YYDKDF, per germline (reference sequence). The CDR3 is CATSAGQGTYNEQFF. For the CDR3, the DNA is TGTGCCACCAGCGCGGGACAGGGAACCTACAATGAGCAGTTCTTC.

This chain links TRBV5-1 with TRBJ2-1; the D gene is possibly TRBD2 (5 bases). Germline V CDR1 and CDR2: SGHRS, YFSETQ. The ends were cut back, 6 bases at V and 6 bases at J, with 10 bases in the middle. The length of the CDR3 is 12 residues. CDR3 residues: CASKGDLNEQFF. The CDR3 DNA reads TGCGCCAGCAAGGGAGATCTCAATGAGCAGTTCTTC. Variable domain in full (rest from reference TRBV5-1 and TRBJ2-1): KAGVTQTPRYLIKTRGQQVTLSCSPISGHRSVSWYQQTPGQGLQFLFEYFSETQRNKGNFPGRFSGRQFSNSRSEMNVSTLELGDSALYLCASKGDLNEQFFGPGTRLTVL.

The chain joins TRBV5-5 to TRBJ2-3; D is ambiguous. This CDR3 contains 13 residues. V gave up 4 bases and J gave up 5 bases, with 11 bases separating them. CDR1 and CDR2 from the germline V gene are SGHKS and YYEKEE (reference sequence). CDR3: CASSTGSIDTQYF. In DNA form, the CDR3 reads TGTGCCAGCAGCACCGGGTCCATAGATACGCAGTATTTT.